These 28 T cell receptor beta chains came from one sample sequenced in a study of cytomegalovirus exposure and HLA in healthy donors. Amplification used 60 Vbeta primers and 13 Jbeta primers. Here immunoSEQ multiplex PCR was the method, and the copy in TCRdb shows in-frame clones only, minus some. The repertoire consists of 150,000 to 200,000 clones, with about 88% occurring once and the leading ten covering more than 2%. Material: PBMCs. The receptor set was obtained from a man younger than 35 in good health and CMV-seropositive.

The J gene is TRBJ2-2, the V gene TRBV7-2; D gene ambiguous. V gave up 4 bases and J gave up 6 bases, with 12 bases separating them. Germline V lookup: CDR1 SGHTA, CDR2 FQGNSA. CDR3 length equals 14 residues. In DNA form, the CDR3 reads TGTGCCAGCAGCTCCCCACCGCGGTCCGGGGAGCTGTTTTTT. Amino acid sequence: CASSSPPRSGELFF.

The chain is built from TRBV2 and TRBJ1-5, with TRBD1 matching 7 bases. The CDR3 is 15 residues long. Germline assignment: CDR1 SNHLY and CDR2 FYNNEI. V lost 6 bases, J lost 4 bases, and 9 bases stayed unmatched. As DNA, the CDR3 is TGTGCCAGCAGCCAAGGGACAGATTCAAATCAGCCCCAGCATTTT. Its protein product is CASSQGTDSNQPQHF.

The J gene is TRBJ2-3, the V gene TRBV6-5; the D gene is possibly TRBD1 (6 bases). Germline assignment: CDR1 MNHEY and CDR2 SVGAGI. CDR3 size: 16 residues. Trimming shortened V by 2 bases and J by 9 bases, and 21 bases separated the two germline ends. CDR3 region: CASSYGGPRSEETQYF. Here the CDR3 DNA reads TGTGCCAGCAGTTACGGGGGCCCCCGTTCCGAAGAAACGCAGTATTTT.

The chain couples TRBV5-1 to TRBJ2-3, with 9 bases that match TRBD2. The CDR3 consists of 14 residues. Trimming removed 4 bases from V and 4 bases from J; junction bases left unmatched: 4. The germline gives CDR1 SGHRS, CDR2 YFSETQ. The CDR3 coding sequence is TGCGCCAGCAGCCTGGGACTAGCCCCAGATACGCAGTATTTT. The encoded protein is CASSLGLAPDTQYF. Based on the CDR3 plus reference TRBV5-1 and TRBJ2-3, the full variable domain is KAGVTQTPRYLIKTRGQQVTLSCSPISGHRSVSWYQQTPGQGLQFLFEYFSETQRNKGNFPGRFSGRQFSNSRSEMNVSTLELGDSALYLCASSLGLAPDTQYFGPGTRLTVL.

The chain carries TRBV7-2 and TRBJ1-1; D remains ambiguous. V was shortened by 2 bases and J by 4 bases, with 11 bases between the two germline ends. Germline values: CDR1 SGHTA, CDR2 FQGNSA. The CDR3 is 14 residues long. The CDR3 DNA reads as TGTGCCAGCAGCTTAATTTTCTCTACCACTGAAGCTTTCTTT. Protein: CASSLIFSTTEAFF.

In this sample, this clone turned up once. The CDR3 loop reads CASSSWASTQETQYF. The CDR3 coding sequence is TGCGCCAGCAGCTCCTGGGCTTCAACTCAAGAGACCCAGTACTTC. The V and J genes are TRBV5-1 and TRBJ2-5; D uncertain. The V end lost 3 bases, the J end lost 2 bases, and 14 bases lay between the germline ends. The CDR3 has 15 residues. Germline loops: CDR1 SGHRS, CDR2 YFSETQ.

The sample holds one count of this clone. CDR3 sequence (DNA): TGTGCCATGGGACGGGGGTACACAGATACGCAGTATTTT. Amino acid sequence: CAMGRGYTDTQYF. The chain uses TRBV10-3 and TRBJ2-3; possible D gene TRBD2, 6 bases. CDR1 is ENHRY, CDR2 SYGVKD, per germline. V was clipped by 9 bases and J by 2 bases, with 12 bases between them. The CDR3 runs 13 residues.

V usage is TRBV19 and J usage is TRBJ1-2; perhaps TRBD1 as D (5 bases). There are 16 residues in the CDR3. V was cut by 3 bases and J by 0 bases, with 14 bases left in between. Per the germline V gene, CDR1 is LNHDA and CDR2 is SQIVND (reference sequence). This CDR3 reads CASSMRQTGANYGYTF. CDR3 DNA: TGTGCCAGTAGTATGCGACAGACGGGAGCTAACTATGGCTACACCTTC.

The gene calls are TRBV10-3 and TRBJ1-2; maybe TRBD1 (6 bases). The length of the CDR3 is 13 residues. CDR1 ENHRY and CDR2 SYGVKD come from the germline V gene. V was trimmed by 6 bases and J by 8 bases, leaving 16 bases between them. The DNA of the CDR3 is TGTGCCATCAGGGGGGCCGAGGTAGGAGGCTACACCTTC. Translating it yields CAIRGAEVGGYTF.

The chain recombines TRBV19 with TRBJ2-2, with a possible D match to TRBD1 (5 bases). Looked up from germline, CDR1 is LNHDA and CDR2 is SQIVND (reference sequence). The CDR3 covers 16 residues. V was cut by 5 bases and J by 0 bases, with 13 bases left in between. CDR3: CASSHRQFSNTGELFF. Here the CDR3 DNA reads TGTGCCAGTAGTCACCGACAGTTTTCGAACACCGGGGAGCTGTTTTTT.

The chain has TRBV7-3 and TRBJ2-7, with 11 bases lining up with TRBD2. CDR1 SGHTA and CDR2 FQGTGA come from the germline V gene. The CDR3 has 15 amino acids. V lost 2 bases and J lost 4; bases outside the gene matches: 4. The CDR3 DNA reads as TGTGCCAGCAGCTTATTAGCGGGGGGGACGTACGAGCAGTACTTC. Amino acids: CASSLLAGGTYEQYF.

This rearrangement joins TRBV6-5 to TRBJ1-2; D is perhaps TRBD1 (5 bases). Trimming took off 0 bases at V and 5 bases at J, with 13 bases between the two ends. The CDR3 extends over 15 amino acids. Germline assignment: CDR1 MNHEY and CDR2 SVGAGI. The CDR3 DNA follows: TGTGCCAGCAGTTACTCCGCCCAGGGTTCTTATGGCTACACCTTC. Protein: CASSYSAQGSYGYTF.

This rearrangement joins TRBV5-1 to TRBJ2-4; tentative D call: TRBD1 (5 bases). Germline CDR1 SGHRS, CDR2 YFSETQ. This CDR3 comprises 19 residues. Between the trimmed V and J ends, which lost 0 bases and 12 bases, there was a span of 31 bases. This chain's CDR3 is CASSLDQGSGLLLHDSQYF. CDR3 nucleotide sequence: TGCGCCAGCAGCTTGGACCAGGGTTCTGGCCTCCTATTGCACGATAGTCAGTACTTC.

The chain uses TRBV19 and TRBJ2-7; D may be TRBD1 (7 bases). Per germline, CDR1 LNHDA and CDR2 SQIVND (reference sequence). This CDR3 region has 14 residues. V dropped 1 base and J dropped 6 bases, with 13 bases sitting between them. The DNA for the CDR3 is TGTGCCAGTAGTATAGGAGACAGGGACTCCGAGCAGTACTTC. Protein sequence: CASSIGDRDSEQYF.

The chain joins TRBV6-5 to TRBJ1-5; D not certain. The CDR3 contains 15 residues. Per germline, CDR1 MNHEY and CDR2 SVGAGI. V was shortened by 6 bases and J by 0 bases, with 12 bases between the two germline ends. CDR3 nucleotide sequence: TGTGCCAGCAGGGTTGACGGGTATAGCAATCAGCCCCAGCATTTT. It codes for CASRVDGYSNQPQHF.

This clone came up once. This chain joins TRBV27 and TRBJ2-3; 7 bases align to TRBD1. This CDR3 has 12 residues. The V segment lost 6 bases and the J segment 4 bases; nucleotides outside the gene matches: 1. The germline V gene has CDR1 MNHEY and CDR2 SMNVEV (reference sequence). The CDR3 nucleotides are TGTGCCAGCAGAACAGGGGCAGATACGCAGTATTTT. Amino acid sequence: CASRTGADTQYF.

The chain has TRBV27 and TRBJ2-3, with TRBD1 as a possible D gene (6 bases). V was shortened by 4 bases and J by 9 bases, with 11 bases between the two germline ends. The CDR3 covers 12 residues. Germline loops: CDR1 MNHEY, CDR2 SMNVEV (reference sequence). The CDR3 loop reads CASSSTGSTQYF. The CDR3 region has the DNA TGTGCCAGCAGTTCAACAGGGAGCACGCAGTATTTT.

The chain is built from TRBV18 and TRBJ2-5; TRBD1 might be the D (6 bases). CDR3 length: 13 amino acids. Germline V CDR1 and CDR2: KGHSH, LQKENI. The V gene lost 2 bases and the J gene lost 2 bases, with 6 bases spanning the gap. The CDR3 reads CASSPDRQETQYF. CDR3 sequence (DNA): TGTGCCAGCTCACCAGACAGGCAAGAGACCCAGTACTTC.

V usage is TRBV9 and J usage is TRBJ2-1; 7 nucleotides align to TRBD2. V shed 4 bases and J 5 bases; nucleotides not matched to a gene: 18. The germline gives CDR1 SGDLS, CDR2 YYNGEE. This CDR3 comprises 18 residues. The CDR3 loop is CASSRGPFGGGSNNEQFF. In DNA, the CDR3 is TGTGCCAGCAGCCGGGGCCCTTTTGGGGGGGGGTCCAACAATGAGCAGTTCTTC.

The chain combines TRBV15 with TRBJ2-4, with TRBD2 matching over 13 bases. With V trimmed by 4 bases and J by 3 bases, 18 bases remained unmatched. The CDR3 spans 21 residues. Germline V gene lookup returns CDR1 LNHNV and CDR2 YYDKDF (reference sequence). The CDR3 nucleotides are TGTGCCACCAGCACCCTACTCGGACTAGCGGGGGATGCCGTCGTCAAAAACATTCAGTACTTC. Protein sequence: CATSTLLGLAGDAVVKNIQYF.

The rearrangement joins TRBV5-1 to TRBJ2-3, with D perhaps matching TRBD2 (6 bases). Germline CDR1 and CDR2: SGHRS and YFSETQ. Trimming pared 0 bases from V and 3 bases from J, leaving 11 bases between. The CDR3 consists of 15 residues. CDR3 sequence: CASSLVTGETDTQYF. The CDR3 nucleotides are TGCGCCAGCAGCTTGGTGACGGGGGAGACAGATACGCAGTATTTT.

This clone came up once. The same CDR3 can be traced to other DNA sequences in this sample. The genes are TRBV27 and TRBJ2-7; 7 bases align to TRBD1. Germline V gene data show CDR1 as MNHEY and CDR2 as SMNVEV (reference sequence). The CDR3 consists of 14 residues. V lost 3 bases to trimming and J lost 1 base; unmatched junction nucleotides: 3. This chain's CDR3 is CASSFGDSSYEQYF. In nucleotides, the CDR3 is TGTGCCAGCAGTTTCGGGGACAGTTCCTACGAGCAGTACTTC.

The V call is TRBV10-3, the J call TRBJ1-5, with D maybe TRBD1 (5 bases). The CDR3 is 14 amino acids. Germline CDR1 reads ENHRY; CDR2 reads SYGVKD. Trimming removed 4 bases at V and 3 bases at J, with 10 bases between. For the CDR3, the DNA is TGTGCCATCAGTGTCGGCAGGGACAATCAGCCCCAGCATTTT. This codes for CAISVGRDNQPQHF.

V and J are TRBV4-2 and TRBJ1-3; a weak D match, TRBD1 (6 bases). Trimming left V 5 bases short and J 2 bases short, with 13 bases between. Germline CDR1 and CDR2: LGHNA and YNFKEQ. This CDR3 region has 15 residues. CDR3 DNA sequence: TGTGCCAGCAGCTACGGACAGACTCCTGGAAACACCATATATTTT. It codes for CASSYGQTPGNTIYF.

V gene TRBV7-9 combines with J gene TRBJ2-1; TRBD1 might be the D (6 bases). Germline-derived CDR1 and CDR2 are SEHNR and FQNEAQ (reference sequence). This CDR3 is 14 amino acids long. The V gene lost 8 bases and the J gene lost 2 bases, with 13 bases spanning the gap. The CDR3 loop is CASVNGGTYNEQFF. The CDR3 DNA reads as TGTGCCAGCGTAAATGGGGGCACCTACAATGAGCAGTTCTTC.

This CDR3 is CASSQGGQYNQPQHF. For the CDR3, the DNA is TGCGCCAGCAGCCAGGGGGGACAGTACAATCAGCCCCAGCATTTT. The rearrangement joins TRBV4-1 to TRBJ1-5, with 7 bases fitting TRBD1. The CDR3 runs 15 residues. Losses at the gene ends were 3 bases for V and 3 bases for J; bases not matched to a gene: 5. CDR1 and CDR2 (germline): MGHRA, YSYEKL.

The rearrangement links TRBV5-1 to TRBJ1-1; TRBD1 matches at 7 bases. The CDR3 totals 14 residues. Germline V gene lookup returns CDR1 SGHRS and CDR2 YFSETQ. V was clipped by 1 base and J by 7 bases; unmatched bases: 7. CDR3 protein: CASSLSQGVGEAFF. Written as DNA, the CDR3 is TGCGCCAGCAGCTTGTCCCAGGGGGTTGGTGAAGCTTTCTTT.

This clone is a singleton in its sample. The V gene is TRBV6-6, the J gene TRBJ2-5, with TRBD1 matching 7 bases. Germline assignment: CDR1 MNHNY and CDR2 SVGAGI (reference sequence). The CDR3 sequence is 14 residues long. V lost 0 bases, J lost 3 bases, and 1 base stayed unmatched. Here the CDR3 reads CASSYSDREETQYF. For the CDR3, the DNA is TGTGCCAGCAGTTACTCAGACAGGGAAGAGACCCAGTACTTC.